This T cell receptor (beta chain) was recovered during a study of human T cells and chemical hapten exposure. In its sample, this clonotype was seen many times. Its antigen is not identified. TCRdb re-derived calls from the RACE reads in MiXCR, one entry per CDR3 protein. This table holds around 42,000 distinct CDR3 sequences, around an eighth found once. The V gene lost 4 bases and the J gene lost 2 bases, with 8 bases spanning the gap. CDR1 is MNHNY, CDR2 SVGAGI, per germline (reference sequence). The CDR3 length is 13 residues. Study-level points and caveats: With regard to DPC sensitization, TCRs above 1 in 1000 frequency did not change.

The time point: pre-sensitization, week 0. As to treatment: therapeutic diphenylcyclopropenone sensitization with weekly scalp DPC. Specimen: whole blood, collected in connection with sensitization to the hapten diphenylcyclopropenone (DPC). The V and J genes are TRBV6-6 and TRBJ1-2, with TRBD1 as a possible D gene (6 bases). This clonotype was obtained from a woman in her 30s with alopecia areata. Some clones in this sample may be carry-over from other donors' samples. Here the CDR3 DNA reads TGTGCCAGCAGTTCTACAGGGAACTATGGCTACACCTTC. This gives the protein CASSSTGNYGYTF.